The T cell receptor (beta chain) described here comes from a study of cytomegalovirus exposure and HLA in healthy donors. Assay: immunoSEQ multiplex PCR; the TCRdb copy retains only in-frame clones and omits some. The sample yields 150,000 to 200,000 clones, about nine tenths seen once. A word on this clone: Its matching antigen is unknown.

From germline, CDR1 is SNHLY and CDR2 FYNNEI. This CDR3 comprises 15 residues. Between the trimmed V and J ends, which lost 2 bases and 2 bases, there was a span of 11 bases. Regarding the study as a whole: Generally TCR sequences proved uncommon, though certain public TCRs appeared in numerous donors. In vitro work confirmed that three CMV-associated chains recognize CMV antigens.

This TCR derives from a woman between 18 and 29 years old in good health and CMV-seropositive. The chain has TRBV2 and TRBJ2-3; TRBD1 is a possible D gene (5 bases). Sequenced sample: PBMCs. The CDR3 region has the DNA TGTGCCAGCAGTGAACTTGACAGATACACAGATACGCAGTATTTT. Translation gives CASSELDRYTDTQYF. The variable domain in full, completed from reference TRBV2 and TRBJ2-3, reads EPEVTQTPSHQVTQMGQEVILRCVPISNHLYFYWYRQILGQKVEFLVSFYNNEISEKSEIFDDQFSVERPDGSNFTLKIRSTKLEDSAMYFCASSELDRYTDTQYFGPGTRLTVL.